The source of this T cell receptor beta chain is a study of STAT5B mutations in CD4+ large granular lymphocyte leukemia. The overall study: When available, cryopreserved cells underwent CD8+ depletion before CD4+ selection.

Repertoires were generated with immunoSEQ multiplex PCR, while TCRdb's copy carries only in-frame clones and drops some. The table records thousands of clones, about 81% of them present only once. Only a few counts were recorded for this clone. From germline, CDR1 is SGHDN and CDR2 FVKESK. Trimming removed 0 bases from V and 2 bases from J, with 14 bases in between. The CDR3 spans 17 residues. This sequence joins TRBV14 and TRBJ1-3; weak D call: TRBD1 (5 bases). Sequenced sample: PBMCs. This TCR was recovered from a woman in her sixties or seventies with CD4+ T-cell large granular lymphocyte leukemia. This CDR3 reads CASSQEIGAGTGNTIYF. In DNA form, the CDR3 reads TGTGCCAGCAGCCAAGAAATCGGGGCAGGGACTGGAAACACCATATATTTT. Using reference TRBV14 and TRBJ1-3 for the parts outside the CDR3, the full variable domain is EAGVTQFPSHSVIEKGQTVTLRCDPISGHDNLYWYRRVMGKEIKFLLHFVKESKQDESGMPNNRFLAERTGGTYSTLKVQPAELEDSGVYFCASSQEIGAGTGNTIYFGEGSWLTVV.